This T cell receptor beta chain is from a study of shared clonotypes between healthy human individuals. As concerns this clone: Antigen: not known.

In the CD4+ fraction, cells were divided into CD45RA+ naive and CD45RA-negative memory subsets. Study conclusions and caveats: Relative to memory subsets, naive subsets generally showed larger estimated richness.

This CDR3 is 15 amino acids long. V gave up 6 bases and J gave up 0 bases; unmatched junction bases: 5. The germline V gene encodes CDR1 MDHEN and CDR2 SYDVKM. TCRdb's copy holds only in-frame clones and misses some; the assay was immunoSEQ multiplex PCR. The sample holds more than 2 million clones, 90% to 96% seen once. Sequenced material: naive CD4+ T cells sorted from blood. Subset indicated: CD45RA+ positively selected. The receptor's source is a man between 18 and 29 years old in good health. The chain is built from TRBV28 and TRBJ1-5, with 7 bases lining up with TRBD1. CDR3 DNA: TGTGCCAGCAGCCAGACAGGGAGTAGCAATCAGCCCCAGCATTTT. It is translated as CASSQTGSSNQPQHF.